The present T cell receptor beta chain was sequenced within a study of CXCR3-negative and CXCR3-positive naive CD8 T cells. The libraries of TRB cDNA were prepared using 5' RACE with UMI labels. TCRdb re-called the 5' RACE reads and shows each CDR3 protein once, DNA omitted. The listing contains approximately 74,000 distinct CDR3 sequences. Germline V CDR1 and CDR2: LGHNA, YNFKEQ. The length of the CDR3 is 15 residues. The sample was naive CXCR3- CD8+ T cells from blood. Subset indicated: CD45RO-CCR7+CD27+CD95- naive CD8+ T cells lacking CXCR3 (TNR3-). The TCR was taken from a human donor in good health. Some clones in this sample may be carry-over from other donors' samples. The V gene is TRBV4-2, the J gene TRBJ2-5; the D call from TCRdb, TRBD2, cannot be confirmed without DNA. CDR3 loop: CASSQVAGGGETQYF.